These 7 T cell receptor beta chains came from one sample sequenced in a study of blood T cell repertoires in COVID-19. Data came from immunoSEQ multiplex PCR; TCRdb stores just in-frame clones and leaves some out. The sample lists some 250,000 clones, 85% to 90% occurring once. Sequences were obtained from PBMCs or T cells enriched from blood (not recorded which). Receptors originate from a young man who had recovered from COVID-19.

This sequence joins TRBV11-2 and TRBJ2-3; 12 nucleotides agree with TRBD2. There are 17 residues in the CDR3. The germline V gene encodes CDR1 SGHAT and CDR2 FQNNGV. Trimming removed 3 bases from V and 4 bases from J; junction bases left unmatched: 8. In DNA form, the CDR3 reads TGTGCCAGCAGCTTCCCCGGACTAGCGGGACTTGCAGATACGCAGTATTTT. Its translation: CASSFPGLAGLADTQYF.

The CDR3 DNA sequence: TGTGCCAGCAGCCAACCCGGGGTAGCGGGAGTCACAGATACGCAGTATTTT. Translating gives CASSQPGVAGVTDTQYF. The chain has TRBV3-1 (or the pseudogene TRBV3-2) and TRBJ2-3; 9 bases are shared with TRBD2. V was pared by 2 bases and J by 2 bases, with 8 bases of the junction left unmatched. Looked up from germline, CDR1 is LGHDT and CDR2 is YNNKEL (reference sequence). This CDR3 has 17 residues.

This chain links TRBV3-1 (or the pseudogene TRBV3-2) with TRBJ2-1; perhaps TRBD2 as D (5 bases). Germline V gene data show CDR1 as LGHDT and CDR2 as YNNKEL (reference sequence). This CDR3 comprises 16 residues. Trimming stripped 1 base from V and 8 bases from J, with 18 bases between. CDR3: CASSQVPLVFGHEQFF. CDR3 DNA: TGTGCCAGCAGCCAAGTCCCACTAGTATTCGGACATGAGCAGTTCTTC.

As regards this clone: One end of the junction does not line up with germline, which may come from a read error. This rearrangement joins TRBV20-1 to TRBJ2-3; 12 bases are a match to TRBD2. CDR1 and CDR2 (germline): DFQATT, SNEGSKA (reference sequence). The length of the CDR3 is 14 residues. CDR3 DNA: TGCAGTGCTAGTCAGACTAGCGGGGGCCTCGAATTGCGGTTT. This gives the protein CSASQTSGGLELRF.

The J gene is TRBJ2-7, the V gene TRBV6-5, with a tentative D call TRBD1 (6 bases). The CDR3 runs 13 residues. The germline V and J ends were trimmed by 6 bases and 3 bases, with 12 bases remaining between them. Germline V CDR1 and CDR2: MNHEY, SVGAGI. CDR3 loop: CASSTGHFYEQYF. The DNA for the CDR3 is TGTGCCAGCAGCACGGGACACTTCTACGAGCAGTACTTC.

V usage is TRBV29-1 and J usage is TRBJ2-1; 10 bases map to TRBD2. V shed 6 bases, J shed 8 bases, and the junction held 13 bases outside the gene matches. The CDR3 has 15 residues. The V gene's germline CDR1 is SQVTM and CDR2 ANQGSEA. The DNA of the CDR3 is TGCAGCGTGGAATATAGCGGGGGGAGCGGCGATGAGCAGTTCTTC. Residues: CSVEYSGGSGDEQFF.

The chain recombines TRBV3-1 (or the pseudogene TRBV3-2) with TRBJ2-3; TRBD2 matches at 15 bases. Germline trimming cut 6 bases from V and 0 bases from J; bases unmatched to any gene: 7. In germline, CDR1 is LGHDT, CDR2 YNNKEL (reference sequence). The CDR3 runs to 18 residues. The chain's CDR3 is CASSFGGTSGGSTDTQYF. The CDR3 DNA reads TGTGCCAGCAGTTTTGGTGGGACTAGCGGGGGGAGCACAGATACGCAGTATTTT.